The present T cell receptor beta chain was sequenced within a study of Ad26.COV2.S vaccination and SARS-CoV-2 variants. Study-level information: Ad26.COV2.S given intramuscularly, once or twice 56 days apart.

The CDR3 has 12 amino acids. Trimming took off 1 base at V and 6 bases at J, with 6 bases between the two ends. CDR1 is MNHNY and CDR2 is SVGAGI in the germline V gene (reference sequence). Findings and caveats of the study: Total T cell responses, in the TCR breadth and depth analyses, may have been underestimated.

In the case of this clone: Its specificity is not known.

Some clones are missing from TCRdb's copy, which holds only in-frame ones; the method was immunoSEQ multiplex PCR. The repertoire includes approximately 480,000 clones, 87% of them detected once, and 10% to 15% sits in the top ten. Described treatment: 15 to 20 received Ad26.COV2.S at low or high dose, single or two shots; 5 received placebo; per-sample allocation not given. Sampling took place 63 days after the first vaccine or placebo injection. Participants' vaccine, an Ad26 vector, delivered Wuhan-strain SARS-CoV-2 spike. This chain connects TRBV6-6 to TRBJ1-2; D is undetermined. This specimen was peripheral blood, taken in a trial of Ad26.COV2.S vaccine versus placebo. The clonotype originates from a person between 18 and 60 years old who received the Ad26.COV2.S COVID-19 vaccine or a placebo. The CDR3 reads CASSYFRDGYTF. The CDR3 bases are TGTGCCAGCAGTTACTTTCGAGATGGCTACACCTTC.